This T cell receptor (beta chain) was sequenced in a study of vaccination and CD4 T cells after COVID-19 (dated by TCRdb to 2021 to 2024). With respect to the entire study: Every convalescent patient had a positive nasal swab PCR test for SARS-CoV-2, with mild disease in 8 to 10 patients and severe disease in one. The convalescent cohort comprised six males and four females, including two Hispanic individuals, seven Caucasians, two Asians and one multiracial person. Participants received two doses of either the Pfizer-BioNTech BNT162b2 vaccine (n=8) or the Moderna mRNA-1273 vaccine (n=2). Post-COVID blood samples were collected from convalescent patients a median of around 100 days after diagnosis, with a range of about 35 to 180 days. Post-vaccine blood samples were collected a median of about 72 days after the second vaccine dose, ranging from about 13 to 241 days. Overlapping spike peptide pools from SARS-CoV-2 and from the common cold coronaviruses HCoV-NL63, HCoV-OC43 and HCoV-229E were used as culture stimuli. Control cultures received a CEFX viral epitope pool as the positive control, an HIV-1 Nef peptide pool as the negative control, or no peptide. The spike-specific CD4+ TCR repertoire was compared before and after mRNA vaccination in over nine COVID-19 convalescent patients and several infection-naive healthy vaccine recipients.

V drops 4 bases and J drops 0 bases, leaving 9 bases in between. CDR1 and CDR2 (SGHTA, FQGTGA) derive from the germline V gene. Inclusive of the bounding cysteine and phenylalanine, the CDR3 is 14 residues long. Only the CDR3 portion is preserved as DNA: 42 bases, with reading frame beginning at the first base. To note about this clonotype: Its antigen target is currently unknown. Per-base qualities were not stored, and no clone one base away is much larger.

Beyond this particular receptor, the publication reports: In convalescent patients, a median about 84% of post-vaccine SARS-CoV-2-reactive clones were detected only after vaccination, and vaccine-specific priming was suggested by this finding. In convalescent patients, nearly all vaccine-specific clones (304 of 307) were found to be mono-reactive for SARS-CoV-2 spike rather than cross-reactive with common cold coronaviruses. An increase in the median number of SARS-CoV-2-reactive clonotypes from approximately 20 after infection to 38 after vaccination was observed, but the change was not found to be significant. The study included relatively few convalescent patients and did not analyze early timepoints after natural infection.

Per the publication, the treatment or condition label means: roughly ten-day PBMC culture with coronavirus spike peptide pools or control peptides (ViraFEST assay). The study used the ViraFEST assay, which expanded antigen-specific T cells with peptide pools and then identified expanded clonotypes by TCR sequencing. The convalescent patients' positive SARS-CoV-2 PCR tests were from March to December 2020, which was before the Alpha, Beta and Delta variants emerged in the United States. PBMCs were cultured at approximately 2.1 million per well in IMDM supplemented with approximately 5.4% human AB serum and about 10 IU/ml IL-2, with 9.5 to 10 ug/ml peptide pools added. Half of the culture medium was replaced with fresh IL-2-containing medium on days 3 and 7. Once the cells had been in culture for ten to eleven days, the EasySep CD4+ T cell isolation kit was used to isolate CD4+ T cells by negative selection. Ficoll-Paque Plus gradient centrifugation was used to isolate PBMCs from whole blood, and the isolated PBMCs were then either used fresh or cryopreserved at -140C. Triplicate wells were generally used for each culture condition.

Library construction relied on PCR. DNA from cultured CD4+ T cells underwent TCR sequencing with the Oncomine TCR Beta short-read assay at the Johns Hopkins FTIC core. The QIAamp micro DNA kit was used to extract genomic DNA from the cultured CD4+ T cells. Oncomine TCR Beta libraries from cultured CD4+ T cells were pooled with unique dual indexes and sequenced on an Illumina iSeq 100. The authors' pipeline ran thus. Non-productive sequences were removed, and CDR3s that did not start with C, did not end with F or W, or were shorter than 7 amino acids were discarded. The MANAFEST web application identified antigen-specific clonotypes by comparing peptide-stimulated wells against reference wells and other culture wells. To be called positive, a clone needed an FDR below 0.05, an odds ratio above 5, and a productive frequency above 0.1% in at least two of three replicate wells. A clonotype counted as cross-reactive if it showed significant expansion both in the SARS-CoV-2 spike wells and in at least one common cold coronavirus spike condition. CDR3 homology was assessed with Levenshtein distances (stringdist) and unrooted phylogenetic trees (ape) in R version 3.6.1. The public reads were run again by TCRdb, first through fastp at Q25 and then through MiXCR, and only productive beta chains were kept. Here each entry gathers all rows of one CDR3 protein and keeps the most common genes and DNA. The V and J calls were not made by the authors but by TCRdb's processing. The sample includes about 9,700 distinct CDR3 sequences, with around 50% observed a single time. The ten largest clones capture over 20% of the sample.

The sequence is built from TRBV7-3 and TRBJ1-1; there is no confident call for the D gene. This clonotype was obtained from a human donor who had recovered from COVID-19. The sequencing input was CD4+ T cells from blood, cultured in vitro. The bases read TGTGCCAGCAGCTCACGCGGGGTGAACACTGAAGCTTTCTTT. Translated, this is CASSSRGVNTEAFF.